Reported below is one T cell receptor (beta chain). Its antigen is undetermined. The PCR ran on 60 Vbeta and 13 Jbeta primers. TCRdb keeps only in-frame clones here, not all; method: immunoSEQ multiplex PCR. The table records about 160,000 clones, 80% of them present only once. These data belong to a study of cytomegalovirus exposure and HLA in healthy donors. General study results and limits: Sequence variants that were highly shared formed a cluster that was likely a sequencing artifact. Usually a TCR sequence was rare, but some public TCRs were found in many donors. Presence/absence analysis assumed near-uniform sequencing depth across donors.

This clonotype was sampled from a man between 18 and 35 years old in good health and CMV-seropositive. Sample: PBMCs.

The DNA for the CDR3 is TGTGCCAGCAGCCTACGCAGGGGGACAGAGACCCAGTACTTC. This gives the protein CASSLRRGTETQYF. This chain uses TRBV11-2 with TRBJ2-5, with 7 bases that match TRBD1. Germline lookup yields CDR1 SGHAT and CDR2 FQNNGV. With V trimmed by 5 bases and J by 4 bases, 7 bases remained unmatched. This CDR3 is built from 14 residues.